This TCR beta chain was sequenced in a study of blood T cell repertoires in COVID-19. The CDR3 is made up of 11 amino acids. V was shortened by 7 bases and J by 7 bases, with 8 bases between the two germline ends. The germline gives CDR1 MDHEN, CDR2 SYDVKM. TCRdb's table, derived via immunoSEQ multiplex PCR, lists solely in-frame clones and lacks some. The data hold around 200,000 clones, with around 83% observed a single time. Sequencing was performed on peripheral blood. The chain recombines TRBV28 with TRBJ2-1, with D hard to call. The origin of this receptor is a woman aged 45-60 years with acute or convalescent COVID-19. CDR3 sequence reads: CASTVRNEQFF. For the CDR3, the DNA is TGTGCCAGCACCGTGAGGAATGAGCAGTTCTTC. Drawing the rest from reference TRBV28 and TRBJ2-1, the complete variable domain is DVKVTQSSRYLVKRTGEKVFLECVQDMDHENMFWYRQDPGLGLRLIYFSYDVKMKEKGDIPEGYSVSREKKERFSLILESASTNQTSMYLCASTVRNEQFFGPGTRLTVL.